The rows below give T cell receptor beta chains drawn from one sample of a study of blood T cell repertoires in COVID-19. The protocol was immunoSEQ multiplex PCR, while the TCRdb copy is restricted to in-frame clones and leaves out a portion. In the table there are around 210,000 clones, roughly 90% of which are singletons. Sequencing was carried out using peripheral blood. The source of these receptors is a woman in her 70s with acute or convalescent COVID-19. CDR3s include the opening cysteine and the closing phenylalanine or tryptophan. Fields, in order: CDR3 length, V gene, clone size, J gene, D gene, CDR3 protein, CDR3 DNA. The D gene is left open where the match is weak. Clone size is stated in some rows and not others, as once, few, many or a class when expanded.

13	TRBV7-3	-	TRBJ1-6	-	CASSKTGRSPLHF	TGTGCCAGCAGTAAAACAGGGCGGTCACCCCTCCACTTT
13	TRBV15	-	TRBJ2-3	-	CATSPAGTDTQYF	TGTGCCACCAGCCCAGCGGGCACAGATACGCAGTATTTT
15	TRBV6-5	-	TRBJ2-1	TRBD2	CASSPSGGHYNEQFF	TGTGCCAGCAGTCCCAGCGGGGGCCATTACAATGAGCAGTTCTTC
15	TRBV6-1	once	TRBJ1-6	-	CASSEETGMGPPLHF	TGTGCCAGCAGTGAGGAAACAGGGATGGGTCCCCCCCTCCACTTT
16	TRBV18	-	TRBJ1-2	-	CASSPISARTNYGYTF	TGTGCCAGCTCACCAATCTCTGCCAGGACTAACTATGGCTACACCTTC
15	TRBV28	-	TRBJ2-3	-	CASRVIRGVADTQYF	TGTGCCAGCAGAGTTATTAGGGGTGTCGCAGATACGCAGTATTTT
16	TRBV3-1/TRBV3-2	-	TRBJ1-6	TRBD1	CASSQGAGTGSTPLHF	TGTGCCAGCAGCCAAGGTGCCGGGACAGGGAGTACACCCCTCCACTTT
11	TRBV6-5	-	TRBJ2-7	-	CASSFAYEQYF	TGTGCCAGCAGTTTCGCCTACGAGCAGTACTTC
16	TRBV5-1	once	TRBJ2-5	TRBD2	CASSLGGLAVQETQYF	TGCGCCAGCAGCTTGGGTGGGCTAGCGGTGCAAGAGACCCAGTACTTC
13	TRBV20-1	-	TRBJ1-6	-	CSASRGPNSPLHF	TGCAGTGCTAGTCGAGGCCCCAATTCACCCCTCCACTTT
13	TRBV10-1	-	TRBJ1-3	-	CASIGGEGNTIYF	TGCGCCAGCATTGGGGGCGAGGGAAACACCATATATTTT
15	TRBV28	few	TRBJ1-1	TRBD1	CASTRTGAANTEAFF	TGTGCCAGCACCCGGACAGGGGCGGCTAACACTGAAGCTTTCTTT
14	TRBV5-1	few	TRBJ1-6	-	CASSNGQPNSPLHF	TGCGCCAGCAGCAACGGACAGCCCAATTCACCCCTCCACTTT
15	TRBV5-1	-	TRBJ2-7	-	CASSLGGTGDYEQYF	TGCGCCAGCAGCTTGGGTGGGACTGGAGACTACGAGCAGTACTTC
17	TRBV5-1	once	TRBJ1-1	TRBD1	CASSKGQGAPPNTEAFF	TGCGCCAGCAGCAAGGGACAGGGGGCTCCCCCGAACACTGAAGCTTTCTTT
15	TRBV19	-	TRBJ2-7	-	CASSIAEGAPYEQYF	TGTGCCAGTAGTATAGCGGAGGGAGCACCCTACGAGCAGTACTTC
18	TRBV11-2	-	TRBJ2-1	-	CASSLDSAASFAYNEQFF	TGTGCCAGCAGCTTAGATTCGGCGGCCTCTTTCGCCTACAATGAGCAGTTCTTC
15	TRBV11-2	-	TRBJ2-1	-	CASSYRGGTYNEQFF	TGTGCCAGCAGCTACAGGGGAGGCACCTACAATGAGCAGTTCTTC
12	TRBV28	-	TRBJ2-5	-	CASSRVGGTQYF	TGTGCCAGCAGTCGGGTAGGGGGGACCCAGTACTTC
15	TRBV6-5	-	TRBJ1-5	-	CASISIQTDNQPQHF	TGTGCCAGCATCTCGATCCAGACAGATAATCAGCCCCAGCATTTT
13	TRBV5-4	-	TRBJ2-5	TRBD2	CASRASGQETQYF	TGTGCCAGCAGAGCTAGCGGCCAAGAGACCCAGTACTTC
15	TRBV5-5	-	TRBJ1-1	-	CASSSRREGNTEAFF	TGTGCCAGCAGCTCTCGACGCGAGGGGAACACTGAAGCTTTCTTT
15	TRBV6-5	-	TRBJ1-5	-	CASRVNPGGNQPQHF	TGTGCCAGCAGGGTAAACCCGGGTGGCAATCAGCCCCAGCATTTT
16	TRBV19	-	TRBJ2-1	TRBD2	CASSEIAGGLYNEQFF	TGTGCCAGTAGTGAAATAGCGGGGGGGCTCTACAATGAGCAGTTCTTC
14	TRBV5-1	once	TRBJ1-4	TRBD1	CASSLKQGVEKLFF	TGCGCCAGCAGCCTCAAACAGGGGGTTGAAAAACTGTTTTTT
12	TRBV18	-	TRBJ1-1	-	CASSPKGAEAFF	TGTGCCAGCTCACCTAAAGGGGCTGAAGCTTTCTTT
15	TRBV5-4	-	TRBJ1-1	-	CASREDLQGHTEAFF	TGTGCCAGCAGGGAGGATTTACAGGGCCACACTGAAGCTTTCTTT
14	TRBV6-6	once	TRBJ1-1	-	CASSYSGQRAEAFF	TGTGCCAGCAGTTACTCGGGACAACGGGCTGAAGCTTTCTTT
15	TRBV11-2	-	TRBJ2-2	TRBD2	CASSLSGSRAGELFF	TGTGCCAGCAGCCTCAGCGGGAGCAGGGCCGGGGAGCTGTTTTTT
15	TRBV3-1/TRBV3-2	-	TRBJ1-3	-	CASSHPVPGGNTIYF	TGTGCCAGCAGCCACCCGGTCCCGGGGGGAAACACCATATATTTT
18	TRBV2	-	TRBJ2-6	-	CASSESFGRNSGANVLTF	TGTGCCAGCAGTGAGTCTTTTGGCAGGAACTCTGGGGCCAACGTCCTGACTTTC
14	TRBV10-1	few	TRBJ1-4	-	CASSESGRPEKLFF	TGCGCCAGCAGTGAGTCGGGGAGACCTGAAAAACTGTTTTTT
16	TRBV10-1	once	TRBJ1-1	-	CASSDNQGGSNTEAFF	TGCGCCAGCAGTGACAACCAGGGAGGATCCAACACTGAAGCTTTCTTT
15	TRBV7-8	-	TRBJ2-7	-	CASSSSTGLLYEQYF	TGTGCCAGCAGCTCGTCCACAGGGCTACTATACGAGCAGTACTTC
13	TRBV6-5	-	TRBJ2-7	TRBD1	CASRMTGARGQYF	TGTGCCAGCAGGATGACAGGGGCCAGGGGGCAGTACTTC
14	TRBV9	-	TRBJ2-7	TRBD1	CASSVGQGWSEQYF	TGTGCCAGCAGCGTTGGACAGGGTTGGTCCGAGCAGTACTTC
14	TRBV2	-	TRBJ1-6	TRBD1	CASRPTGYNSPLHF	TGTGCCAGCAGACCGACAGGGTATAATTCACCCCTCCACTTT